What follows are 8 T cell receptor beta chains derived from one specimen sequenced in a study of identifying expanded T cells in peripheral blood. The protocol was immunoSEQ multiplex PCR, while the TCRdb copy is restricted to in-frame clones and leaves out a portion. The table includes some 80,000 clones, approximately 90% detected once. Material: blood. All receptors come from a person between 18 and 75 years old in good health.

This CDR3 reads CASSDGFVEAFF. CDR3 sequence (DNA): TGTGCCAGTAGTGATGGGTTCGTTGAAGCTTTCTTT. This rearrangement joins TRBV19 to TRBJ1-1; D is unresolved. CDR1 is LNHDA and CDR2 is SQIVND in the germline V gene (reference sequence). Trimming took 5 bases from V and 7 from J, leaving 11 bases between them. The CDR3 loop spans 12 amino acids.

The V gene is TRBV6-4, the J gene TRBJ2-1, with 8 bases fitting TRBD2. CDR1 and CDR2 (germline): MRHNA, SNTAGT. Trimming took 4 bases from V and 3 from J; bases not matched to a gene: 11. This CDR3 region has 17 residues. CDR3 sequence (DNA): TGTGCCAGCAGTGGAGCGGGGGTCGGGCAGGGCTACAATGAGCAGTTCTTC. Protein product: CASSGAGVGQGYNEQFF.

This chain joins TRBV10-1 and TRBJ2-1, with D unclear. The CDR3 contains 12 residues. Germline CDR1 and CDR2: WNHNN and SYGVQD (reference sequence). V was cut by 0 bases and J by 12 bases, with 9 bases left in between. The CDR3 loop is CASSESVLGQFF. The CDR3 DNA reads as TGCGCCAGCAGTGAGTCCGTCTTGGGGCAGTTCTTC.

The V call is TRBV2, the J call TRBJ2-6; D is ambiguous. Germline lookup yields CDR1 SNHLY and CDR2 FYNNEI. Trimming took off 6 bases at V and 4 bases at J, with 7 bases between the two ends. CDR3 length equals 13 residues. CDR3 protein: CASRLAGANVLTF. CDR3 bases: TGTGCCAGCAGGTTGGCAGGGGCCAACGTCCTGACTTTC.

This chain uses TRBV6-4 with TRBJ2-6; no reliable D call. V dropped 4 bases and J dropped 4 bases, with 8 bases sitting between them. This CDR3 contains 14 residues. Germline assignment: CDR1 MRHNA and CDR2 SNTAGT. The CDR3 DNA is TGTGCCAGCAGTGTGACCCCCGGGGCCAACGTCCTGACTTTC. Translating it yields CASSVTPGANVLTF.

This chain connects TRBV9 to TRBJ1-3, with D possibly TRBD1 on 5 matching bases. V was trimmed by 4 bases and J by 10 bases, leaving 36 bases between them. CDR1 is SGDLS, CDR2 YYNGEE, per germline. This CDR3 has 20 amino acids. Written as DNA, the CDR3 is TGTGCCAGCAGCCCCCGCGGGACGCAGGTTTCCGGAATCCTGGAAACAACCATATATTTT. It is translated as CASSPRGTQVSGILETTIYF. Combining the CDR3 with reference TRBV9 and TRBJ1-3 gives the whole variable domain DSGVTQTPKHLITATGQRVTLRCSPRSGDLSVYWYQQSLDQGLQFLIQYYNGEERAKGNILERFSAQQFPDLHSELNLSSLELGDSALYFCASSPRGTQVSGILETTIYFGEGSWLTVV.

The gene calls are TRBV10-3 and TRBJ1-6, with D maybe TRBD1 (6 bases). In germline, CDR1 is ENHRY, CDR2 SYGVKD. This CDR3 is built from 15 residues. Deletions cut 8 bases from V and 0 bases from J, with 11 bases between. The CDR3 loop is CAISGEGSYNSPLHF. Here the CDR3 DNA reads TGTGCCATCTCAGGGGAGGGCTCCTATAATTCACCCCTCCACTTT.

The chain joins TRBV11-2 to TRBJ2-1; no clear D. This CDR3 spans 11 amino acids. The germline gives CDR1 SGHAT, CDR2 FQNNGV. V lost 11 bases to trimming and J lost 6 bases, with 11 bases between them. CDR3: CASGGANEQFF. The CDR3 DNA reads as TGTGCCTCTGGCGGAGCCAATGAGCAGTTCTTC.